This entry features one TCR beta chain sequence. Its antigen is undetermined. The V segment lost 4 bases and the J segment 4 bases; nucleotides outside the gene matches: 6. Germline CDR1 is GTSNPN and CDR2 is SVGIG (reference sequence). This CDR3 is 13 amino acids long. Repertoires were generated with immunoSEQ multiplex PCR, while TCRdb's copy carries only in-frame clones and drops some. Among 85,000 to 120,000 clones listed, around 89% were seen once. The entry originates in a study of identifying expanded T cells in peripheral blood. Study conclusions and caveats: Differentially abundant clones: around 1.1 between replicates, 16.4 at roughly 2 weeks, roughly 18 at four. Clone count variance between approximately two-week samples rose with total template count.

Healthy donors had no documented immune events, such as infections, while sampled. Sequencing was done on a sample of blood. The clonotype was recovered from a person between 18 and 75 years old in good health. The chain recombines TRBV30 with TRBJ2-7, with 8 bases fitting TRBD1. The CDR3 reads CAWKAGGFYEQYF. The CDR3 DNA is TGTGCCTGGAAGGCAGGGGGCTTTTACGAGCAGTACTTC.